This entry lists 30 T cell receptor beta chains sequenced from one sample in a study of cytomegalovirus exposure and HLA in healthy donors. The study ran its PCR with 60 Vbeta and 13 Jbeta primers. Only in-frame clones appear in the TCRdb table, and some are missing; sequencing was by immunoSEQ multiplex PCR. The sample lists 100,000 to 150,000 clones; about 81% were seen once. The sequenced sample was PBMCs. The receptors shown here come from a woman aged 25 to 39 in good health and CMV-seronegative.

This clone was seen just once. The V gene is TRBV5-6, the J gene TRBJ2-7, with a weak D call TRBD2 (6 bases). The V end was cut by 1 base, the J end by 5 bases, with 13 bases between. Germline CDR1 and CDR2: SGHDT and YYEEEE. CDR3 length: 14 amino acids. The CDR3 sequence: CASSLLMGGDEQYF. The CDR3 region has the DNA TGTGCCAGCAGCTTGTTGATGGGAGGCGACGAGCAGTACTTC.

The chain carries TRBV30 and TRBJ2-1, with 8 bases aligning to TRBD1. Germline CDR1 is GTSNPN and CDR2 is SVGIG (reference sequence). The CDR3 loop spans 15 amino acids. The junction had 4 bases not matched to a gene; V was cut back by 0 bases and J by 3 bases. The CDR3 DNA reads as TGTGCCTGGAGTGTGGGGGACAGGCGCTACAATGAGCAGTTCTTC. Translated, it gives CAWSVGDRRYNEQFF. Filled out from reference TRBV30 and TRBJ2-1, the complete variable domain reads SQTIHQWPATLVQPVGSPLSLECTVEGTSNPNLYWYRQAAGRGLQLLFYSVGIGQISSEVPQNLSASRPQDRQFILSSKKLLLSDSGFYLCAWSVGDRRYNEQFFGPGTRLTVL.

The gene calls are TRBV5-1 and TRBJ2-2, with TRBD1 identical over 7 bases. The junction had 5 bases not matched to a gene; V was cut back by 5 bases and J by 4 bases. This CDR3 has 14 amino acids. CDR1 is SGHRS, CDR2 YFSETQ, per germline. The CDR3 is CASRETGTTGELFF. The CDR3 DNA reads TGCGCCAGCAGGGAGACAGGGACCACCGGGGAGCTGTTTTTT.

The chain has TRBV5-8 and TRBJ1-1; D gene ambiguous. V shed 5 bases and J shed 3 bases, with 14 bases lying between them. The CDR3 extends over 14 amino acids. CDR1 and CDR2 (germline): SGHTS, YDEGEE. CDR3 region: CASRKGGRDTEAFF. DNA of the CDR3: TGTGCCAGCAGGAAGGGAGGACGGGACACTGAAGCTTTCTTT.

The table lists this clone with a few counts. Germline and junction disagree at one end, which may indicate a read error. The rearrangement links TRBV7-9 to TRBJ2-5; no firm D call. The CDR3 has 14 amino acids. The germline V gene encodes CDR1 SEHNR and CDR2 FQNEAQ (reference sequence). CDR3 sequence (DNA): TGTTCCAGCAGCCAGAACGGAGACCAAGAGACCCAGTACTTC. It codes for CSSSQNGDQETQYF.

The V call is TRBV9, the J call TRBJ2-1; D may be TRBD2 (6 bases). The V and J ends lost 1 base and 8 bases respectively, with 25 bases between them. CDR1 and CDR2 from the germline V gene are SGDLS and YYNGEE. The CDR3 has 18 residues. As DNA, the CDR3 is TGTGCCAGCAGCGTAACAGGAGGGCGCGGTTCGACAACGGATGAGCAGTTCTTC. It specifies CASSVTGGRGSTTDEQFF.

V gene TRBV5-1 combines with J gene TRBJ1-2, with D maybe TRBD1 (6 bases). The germline V and J ends were trimmed by 1 base and 2 bases, with 18 bases remaining between them. The CDR3 sequence is 17 residues long. The germline CDR1 and CDR2 sequences are SGHRS and YFSETQ. The CDR3 loop reads CASSLNPWDTVNYGYTF. The CDR3, as DNA: TGCGCCAGCAGCTTGAACCCGTGGGACACCGTGAACTATGGCTACACCTTC. Complete variable domain (other parts from reference TRBV5-1 and TRBJ1-2): KAGVTQTPRYLIKTRGQQVTLSCSPISGHRSVSWYQQTPGQGLQFLFEYFSETQRNKGNFPGRFSGRQFSNSRSEMNVSTLELGDSALYLCASSLNPWDTVNYGYTFGSGTRLTVV.

In the case of this clone: Its ends do not fully match the called genes, so a read error is possible. CDR3: CSSSLVQDPQFF. CDR3 in DNA: TGTTCCAGCAGCTTAGTACAGGACCCCCAGTTCTTC. The rearrangement joins TRBV7-9 to TRBJ2-1; tentatively, D is TRBD1 (5 bases). Germline CDR1 and CDR2: SEHNR and FQNEAQ (reference sequence). The CDR3 sequence is 12 residues long.

The CDR3 sequence: CASSFAGDYEQYF. The CDR3 DNA sequence: TGTGCCAGCAGCTTCGCCGGGGACTACGAGCAGTACTTC. V is TRBV7-6 and J is TRBJ2-7; the D gene is possibly TRBD2 (5 bases). V lost 3 bases and J lost 3, with 9 bases in between. This CDR3 contains 13 residues. Germline loops: CDR1 SGHVS, CDR2 FNYEAQ.

The rearrangement uses TRBV7-9 and TRBJ1-1; the D gene is possibly TRBD1 (5 bases). Germline V gene sequence: CDR1 SEHNR, CDR2 FQNEAQ (reference sequence). There are 13 residues in the CDR3. Trimming took off 0 bases at V and 6 bases at J, with 8 bases between the two ends. The CDR3 nucleotides read TGTGCCAGCAGCTTAGCGCGGGGGGCTGAAGCTTTCTTT. Protein: CASSLARGAEAFF. Full variable domain (missing parts from reference TRBV7-9 and TRBJ1-1): DTGVSQNPRHKITKRGQNVTFRCDPISEHNRLYWYRQTLGQGPEFLTYFQNEAQLEKSRLLSDRFSAERPKGSFSTLEIQRTEQGDSAMYLCASSLARGAEAFFGQGTRLTVV.

The gene calls are TRBV25-1 and TRBJ2-3, with D maybe TRBD2 (6 bases). The germline V gene has CDR1 MGHDK and CDR2 SYGVNS. V dropped 2 bases and J dropped 5 bases, with 11 bases sitting between them. The CDR3 runs to 14 residues. The CDR3 protein is CASSEAQGGDTQYF. The CDR3 DNA reads TGTGCCAGCAGTGAAGCCCAGGGAGGAGATACGCAGTATTTT.

V usage is TRBV7-8 and J usage is TRBJ2-7; a possible D gene is TRBD1 (6 bases). The length of the CDR3 is 16 residues. V lost 1 base and J 5 bases, leaving 18 bases between the germline ends. Per germline, CDR1 SGHVS and CDR2 FQNEAQ. The CDR3, as DNA: TGTGCCAGCAGCTTAGGGGTAGGCAGGGGTAAGGACGAGCAGTACTTC. The encoded protein is CASSLGVGRGKDEQYF.

V usage is TRBV7-3 and J usage is TRBJ2-6; no clear D gene. This CDR3 has 13 amino acids. CDR1 and CDR2 from the germline V gene are SGHTA and FQGTGA. Between the trimmed V and J ends, which lost 3 bases and 2 bases, there was a span of 2 bases. The CDR3 protein is CASSFAGANVLTF. The CDR3 region has the DNA TGTGCCAGCAGCTTCGCTGGGGCCAACGTCCTGACTTTC.

This chain links TRBV9 with TRBJ2-3; 8 nucleotides agree with TRBD2. Trimming cost V 5 bases and J 0 bases; bases outside gene matches: 2. The length of the CDR3 is 14 residues. Germline V gene lookup returns CDR1 SGDLS and CDR2 YYNGEE. The CDR3 sequence: CASSRTSSTDTQYF. DNA of the CDR3: TGTGCCAGCAGTCGGACTAGCAGCACAGATACGCAGTATTTT.

This clone has just a few counts. The V gene is TRBV11-2, the J gene TRBJ2-1; no clear D gene. The germline V and J ends were trimmed by 1 base and 15 bases, with 10 bases remaining between them. Germline V lookup: CDR1 SGHAT, CDR2 FQNNGV. The CDR3 is 11 amino acids. In nucleotides, the CDR3 is TGTGCCAGCAGCTTAGGAAACTTGAGGTTCTTC. Protein: CASSLGNLRFF.

This chain connects TRBV6-6 to TRBJ1-5; D ambiguous. The CDR3 has 12 amino acids. With 0 bases removed from V and 7 bases from J, the gap between germline ends came to 4 bases. CDR1 is MNHNY, CDR2 SVGAGI, per germline (reference sequence). The CDR3, as DNA: TGTGCCAGCAGTTACTCAGCCCAGCCCCAGCATTTT. Residues: CASSYSAQPQHF.

The genes are TRBV7-3 and TRBJ2-2; D is unclear. Germline V CDR1 and CDR2: SGHTA, FQGTGA. The CDR3 is 13 amino acids. V lost 5 bases, J lost 5 bases, and 9 bases lay in between. The DNA for the CDR3 is TGTGCCAGCAGCCGGTGGGCTACCGGGGAGCTGTTTTTT. Protein: CASSRWATGELFF.

The chain joins TRBV7-2 to TRBJ2-7; TRBD2 agrees at 8 bases. The germline gives CDR1 SGHTA, CDR2 FQGNSA. This CDR3 comprises 15 residues. J lost 7 bases, V lost 4 bases, and 12 bases had no gene match. The CDR3 DNA is TGTGCCAGCAGCTCCACGGGAGGGGGAACGGGTGAGCAGTACTTC. This translates into CASSSTGGGTGEQYF.

The chain couples TRBV6-6 to TRBJ1-4; no definite D call. Germline lookup yields CDR1 MNHNY and CDR2 SVGAGI (reference sequence). The CDR3 covers 14 residues. Trimming removed 7 bases from V and 3 bases from J, with 12 bases in between. The CDR3 loop is CASIAVLPNEKLFF. The CDR3 nucleotides are TGTGCCAGCATAGCTGTCCTTCCTAATGAAAAACTGTTTTTT.

The chain links TRBV4-1 to TRBJ2-1; TRBD2 aligns across 10 bases. CDR3 length: 21 amino acids. J was trimmed by 0 bases and V by 2 bases; bases with no gene match: 16. Germline V gives CDR1 MGHRA, CDR2 YSYEKL. The CDR3 sequence: CASSQIAVTSGYRSSYNEQFF. The DNA for the CDR3 is TGCGCCAGCAGCCAAATCGCGGTGACTAGCGGGTACCGCAGCTCCTACAATGAGCAGTTCTTC.

For the CDR3, the DNA is TGCGCCAGCAGACCCTTCCCCCCCGACTCTAACGAGCAGTACTTC. It encodes CASRPFPPDSNEQYF. The rearrangement joins TRBV4-1 to TRBJ2-7; D is uncertain. Germline V CDR1 and CDR2: MGHRA, YSYEKL. This CDR3 spans 15 amino acids. Trimming pared 6 bases from V and 5 bases from J, leaving 20 bases between.

The V call is TRBV4-2, the J call TRBJ2-2, with 7 positions matching TRBD2. Germline CDR1 LGHNA, CDR2 YNFKEQ. CDR3 length: 15 amino acids. J lost 6 bases, V lost 3 bases, and 7 bases had no gene match. The CDR3 DNA sequence: TGTGCCAGCAGCCATTCATCGGGGGGACCCGGGGAGCTGTTTTTT. Translating it yields CASSHSSGGPGELFF.

The rearrangement joins TRBV10-3 to TRBJ2-7; 7 nucleotides line up with TRBD1. The CDR3 runs 14 residues. Germline assignment: CDR1 ENHRY and CDR2 SYGVKD. The J segment lost 0 bases and the V segment lost 9 bases, leaving 8 bases of the junction unmatched. The CDR3 spells CAMTDRSDSYEQYF. The CDR3 nucleotides are TGTGCCATGACGGACAGGTCAGACTCCTACGAGCAGTACTTC.

The gene calls are TRBV7-8 and TRBJ2-5; tentatively, D is TRBD1 (5 bases). This CDR3 is built from 14 residues. Germline loops: CDR1 SGHVS, CDR2 FQNEAQ. V was pared by 1 base and J by 3 bases, with 9 bases between. The CDR3 region has the DNA TGTGCCAGCAGCTTAGGACAGAGGAAAGAGACCCAGTACTTC. Encoded protein: CASSLGQRKETQYF.

This sequence joins TRBV4-1 and TRBJ2-5, with 7 nucleotides matching TRBD1. Germline CDR1 MGHRA, CDR2 YSYEKL. V shed 2 bases and J 3 bases; nucleotides not matched to a gene: 3. The CDR3 spans 14 residues. The CDR3 DNA sequence: TGCGCCAGCAGCCAACCGGGACAGAAAGAGACCCAGTACTTC. It codes for CASSQPGQKETQYF.

The V call is TRBV7-6, the J call TRBJ2-6, with D perhaps matching TRBD1 (6 bases). CDR1 and CDR2 from the germline V gene are SGHVS and FNYEAQ. The CDR3 spans 20 residues. V was shortened by 4 bases and J by 2 bases, with 24 bases between the two germline ends. The CDR3 sequence: CASSSPPGHRSRTGANVLTF. Here the CDR3 DNA reads TGTGCCAGCAGCTCTCCTCCGGGACACCGAAGCAGGACTGGGGCCAACGTCCTGACTTTC.

J is TRBJ2-7 and V is TRBV30; the D gene is possibly TRBD2 (7 bases). The germline V gene has CDR1 GTSNPN and CDR2 SVGIG (reference sequence). The V end was cut by 2 bases, the J end by 1 base, with 15 bases between. The CDR3 totals 15 residues. This CDR3 is CAWSPPGGRSYEQYF. CDR3 sequence (DNA): TGTGCCTGGAGTCCCCCCGGGGGGCGTTCCTACGAGCAGTACTTC.

This clone occurred once. The chain couples TRBV7-3 to TRBJ2-1; 8 bases align to TRBD2. The germline V gene encodes CDR1 SGHTA and CDR2 FQGTGA. V was pared by 1 base and J by 6 bases, with 5 bases of the junction left unmatched. CDR3 length: 15 residues. CDR3 region: CASSLNGGVGNEQFF. The CDR3 region has the DNA TGTGCCAGCAGCTTAAACGGGGGGGTTGGCAATGAGCAGTTCTTC.

This sequence joins TRBV6-1 and TRBJ1-4; no clear D gene. Per the germline V gene, CDR1 is MNHNS and CDR2 is SASEGT. Trimming cost V 6 bases and J 10 bases, with 12 bases left between them. The CDR3 contains 12 residues. CDR3 loop: CASSPEVGKLFF. CDR3 nucleotides: TGTGCCAGCAGCCCTGAAGTCGGAAAACTGTTTTTT.

The rearrangement uses TRBV2 and TRBJ1-4; a possible D gene is TRBD1 (5 bases). The CDR3 has 14 residues. V was pared by 8 bases and J by 4 bases, with 14 bases between. Germline lookup yields CDR1 SNHLY and CDR2 FYNNEI. The CDR3 bases are TGTGCCAGCGATCCGCAGGGCCTTAATGAAAAACTGTTTTTT. It codes for CASDPQGLNEKLFF.